The clone carrying this T cell receptor beta chain appeared a single time. Its matching antigen is unknown. Clones were read by immunoSEQ multiplex PCR, and TCRdb kept only the in-frame ones, dropping some. The table has about 120,000 clones, roughly 88% seen once. This sample is drawn from a study of T cell responses to AZD1222 COVID-19 vaccine. Regarding the study as a whole: No repertoire was sampled before or during the peak T cell response, only after it. CD4 TCRs linked to vaccination spanned spike, dominating at 160-218 and 743-854. Donors were largely white British and mainly female; clonal diversity was possibly underestimated. Recipients of AZD1222 seropositive at baseline numbered only 5 to 7.

Germline V gene sequence: CDR1 KGHSH, CDR2 LQKENI. V lost 2 bases to trimming and J lost 0 bases, with 7 bases between them. The length of the CDR3 is 14 residues. The source was peripheral blood, collected on day 0 of MenACWY control vaccination. The chain employs TRBV18 and TRBJ1-1; no clear D gene. This clonotype was sampled from an adult in good health. CDR3 region: CASSPTEMNTEAFF. The DNA of the CDR3 is TGTGCCAGCTCACCAACAGAGATGAACACTGAAGCTTTCTTT.